The rows below give T cell receptor beta chains drawn from one sample of a study of OX40 agonist ivuxolimab in advanced cancers. Clones were read by immunoSEQ multiplex PCR, and TCRdb kept only the in-frame ones, dropping some. The data show around 46,000 clones, roughly 84% seen once. Sample: CD4+ or CD8+ T cells sorted from blood, taken in a trial of the OX40 agonist ivuxolimab. The receptor source for this set is an adult with an advanced solid tumor such as melanoma, head and neck, liver or kidney cancer. Both conserved end residues are part of each CDR3. A D gene is named only where the DNA matches it firmly. Part of the rows lack a size; the others show once, few, many or a class for expanded clones.

V,J,size,D,DNA,CDR3
TRBV6-9,TRBJ1-2,-,-,TGTGCCAGCAGTTATGTGAGGAGTGGCTACACCTTC,CASSYVRSGYTF
TRBV7-9,TRBJ1-3,-,-,TGTGCCAGCAGCCGACATCCATGGGCTGGAAACACCATATATTTT,CASSRHPWAGNTIYF
TRBV19,TRBJ2-7,-,TRBD1,TGTGCCAGTAGTATAGGAACAGGGGCCTTCTCCTACGAGCAGTACTTC,CASSIGTGAFSYEQYF
TRBV15,TRBJ2-7,-,TRBD1,TGTGCCACCAGCAGCGCCCCGAGGTGGGGACAGGAAGAGCAGTACTTC,CATSSAPRWGQEEQYF
TRBV4-1,TRBJ2-7,-,-,TGCGCCAGCAGCCAAGCGGCCAGGGCCGCCTACGAGCAGTACTTC,CASSQAARAAYEQYF
TRBV2,TRBJ1-3,-,-,TGTGCCAGCAAGGACAGTCTCTTCTCTGGAAACACCATATATTTT,CASKDSLFSGNTIYF
TRBV25-1,TRBJ1-5,-,-,TGTGCCAGCAGTGATAGGGGGGAGATTCAGCCCCAGCATTTT,CASSDRGEIQPQHF
TRBV6-1,TRBJ2-7,-,TRBD2,TGTGCCAGCAGTGTTCGACTAGCGGGGGCGCACTACGAGCAGTACTTC,CASSVRLAGAHYEQYF
TRBV19,TRBJ1-1,-,TRBD1,TGTGCCAGTAGTTATTCCGGGACAGGGTACAGGACTGAAGCTTTCTTT,CASSYSGTGYRTEAFF
TRBV21-1,TRBJ2-7,once,-,TGTGCCAGCAGTCTTACTTACGAGCAGTACTTC,CASSLTYEQYF
TRBV2,TRBJ1-4,-,-,TGTGCCAGCAGTGGAGGGCCCCGGGCAACTAATGAAAAACTGTTTTTT,CASSGGPRATNEKLFF
TRBV28,TRBJ2-1,-,-,TGTGCCAGCAGTTTGGCGGACAATGAGCAGTTCTTC,CASSLADNEQFF
TRBV9,TRBJ1-1,-,TRBD1,TGTGCCAGCAGCGTAGATGGACAGGGGGCTGAAGTTTTCTTT,CASSVDGQGAEVFF
TRBV19,TRBJ2-3,-,TRBD2,TGTGCCAGTAGTATAGGCCTAGCGGGGGACGAGTCAGATACGCAGTATTTT,CASSIGLAGDESDTQYF
TRBV15,TRBJ1-1,once,-,TGTGCCACCAGCAGACGAAGGGAGACTGAAGCTTTCTTT,CATSRRRETEAFF
TRBV2,TRBJ2-5,once,TRBD1,TGTGCCAGCAGAGAACAGGGGGCTTGGGAGACCCAGTACTTC,CASREQGAWETQYF
TRBV4-2,TRBJ2-3,-,-,TGTGCCAGCAGCCAAGATCGGGACGAGGATACGCAGTATTTT,CASSQDRDEDTQYF
TRBV28,TRBJ1-1,-,-,TGTGCCAGCAGTTTGCGGGGTCGGGTTGGAGCTTTCTTT,CASSLRGRVGAFF
TRBV7-6,TRBJ2-3,-,-,TGTGCCAGTCCCCCGAGGACTCACACAGATACGCAGTATTTT,CASPPRTHTDTQYF
TRBV28,TRBJ1-5,-,-,TGTGCCAGCAGTTTGGTCGGGGAGGGCAATCAGCCCCAGCATTTT,CASSLVGEGNQPQHF
TRBV30,TRBJ2-3,-,-,TGTGCCTGGAGTGTACTTAGCACAGATACGCAGTATTTT,CAWSVLSTDTQYF
TRBV6-1,TRBJ1-2,medium-sized,TRBD1,TGTGCCAGCAGGGGGGGACAGGGGATTTCCTATGGCTACACCTTC,CASRGGQGISYGYTF
TRBV6-1,TRBJ2-1,-,TRBD2,TGTGCCAGCAGGCGACTAGCGGGAGGTAATGAGCAGTTCTTC,CASRRLAGGNEQFF
TRBV10-3,TRBJ1-4,-,-,TGTGCCACCCGCCAGGCCCCAACTAATGAAAAACTGTTTTTT,CATRQAPTNEKLFF
TRBV9,TRBJ2-7,-,-,TGTGCCAGCAGCGCAAACAGGGATTACGAGCAGTACTTC,CASSANRDYEQYF
TRBV27,TRBJ1-2,-,-,TGTGCCAGCAGTTTATCCCCCGGGACGAACATCTATGGCTACACCTTC,CASSLSPGTNIYGYTF
TRBV28,TRBJ2-1,-,-,TGTGCCAGCCTGGAGACGAATGAGCAGTTCTTC,CASLETNEQFF
TRBV11-3,TRBJ1-2,-,-,TGTGCCAGCAGCCCCCGGGCCCTCCCGGGTAACTATGGCTACACCTTC,CASSPRALPGNYGYTF
TRBV6-5,TRBJ2-1,-,-,TGTGCCAGCAGCCCCCCTTGGGGGAATGAGCAGTTCTTC,CASSPPWGNEQFF
TRBV2,TRBJ1-2,-,-,TGTGCCAGCACCCGAGGGGACGGACCGGGGATTTATGGCTACACCTTC,CASTRGDGPGIYGYTF
TRBV11-3,TRBJ2-7,-,-,TGTGCCAGCAGCTTAGAGGGGGCTGTGGGCTACGAGCAGTACTTC,CASSLEGAVGYEQYF
TRBV11-2,TRBJ1-2,-,-,TGTGCCAGCAGCTTAGCGGGACCGGGATATGGCTACACCTTC,CASSLAGPGYGYTF
TRBV6-1,TRBJ2-1,once,-,TGTGCCAGCAGTGAACGTGATCCCTTGTTAGGTGAGCAGTTCTTC,CASSERDPLLGEQFF
TRBV11-3,TRBJ2-7,-,TRBD1,TGTGCCAGCAGCGATCCTTGGGGGACAGGGTTGGACGAGCAGTACTTC,CASSDPWGTGLDEQYF
TRBV7-9,TRBJ2-3,few,-,TGTGCCAGCAGTTTAGGATTTGAGGGACGGCGCCCCCCGGGACGGTATTTT,CASSLGFEGRRPPGRYF
TRBV5-1,TRBJ2-3,-,TRBD2,TGCGCCAGCAGCGGACTAGCGGGGGAGGGTACAGATACGCAGTATTTT,CASSGLAGEGTDTQYF
TRBV9,TRBJ2-7,-,-,TGTGCCAGCAGCGGACACGGGACTCCATCCTACGAGCAGTACTTC,CASSGHGTPSYEQYF
TRBV28,TRBJ2-3,-,TRBD2,TGTGCCAGCAGCCACAGACTAGCGGGAGGCACAGATACGCAGTATTTT,CASSHRLAGGTDTQYF
TRBV28,TRBJ2-5,-,-,TGTGCCAGCAGTTTACCTTGGGACGTAGGAGAGACCCAGTACTTC,CASSLPWDVGETQYF
TRBV11-3,TRBJ2-7,-,TRBD1,TGTGCCAGCAGCTTCCTGGACAGGCTGAGCTCCTACGAGCAGTACTTC,CASSFLDRLSSYEQYF
TRBV21-1,TRBJ1-5,-,-,TGTGCCAGCAGCTCCCCACCGGGGGGCAATCAGCCCCAGCATTTT,CASSSPPGGNQPQHF
TRBV15,TRBJ1-6,-,-,TGTGCCACCAGCAGAGCCAGGGGTGGCTCACCCCTCCACTTT,CATSRARGGSPLHF
TRBV23-1,TRBJ1-2,-,-,TGCGCCAGCAGTCCAAAGGGTGGCTACACCTTC,CASSPKGGYTF
TRBV5-4,TRBJ1-4,-,TRBD1,TGTGCCAGCAGCTCCCCGGGACAGGGAAATGAAAAACTGTTTTTT,CASSSPGQGNEKLFF
TRBV5-1,TRBJ2-3,-,TRBD2,TGCGCCAGCAGCTTGGGACCTCGGGAGGGTGGTAAAACAGATACGCAGTATTTT,CASSLGPREGGKTDTQYF
TRBV9,TRBJ2-3,-,TRBD2,TGTGCCAGCAGCGTAGGGGTAGCGGGGGGTACAGATACGCAGTATTTT,CASSVGVAGGTDTQYF
TRBV2,TRBJ2-4,once,-,TGTGCCAGCTGGGAGTTTACCAAAAACATTCAGTACTTC,CASWEFTKNIQYF
TRBV7-9,TRBJ1-6,-,TRBD1,TGTGCCAGCCACTCGGGACAGTACAATTCACCCCTCCACTTT,CASHSGQYNSPLHF
TRBV10-2,TRBJ1-6,few,-,TGCGCCAGCAGTGAGACGCCCGGGTATAATTCACCCCTCCACTTT,CASSETPGYNSPLHF